Listed below are T cell receptor beta chains from one sample, sequenced in a study of cytomegalovirus exposure and HLA in healthy donors. Assay: immunoSEQ multiplex PCR; the TCRdb copy retains only in-frame clones and omits some. The table lists over 75,000 clones, 65% to 80% of them singletons. The sequenced material came from PBMCs. The receptors were gathered from a man aged 55 to 70 in good health and CMV-seropositive. CDR3s include the opening cysteine and the closing phenylalanine or tryptophan. The order of the fields is clone size, J gene, D gene, CDR3 length, V gene, CDR3 protein, CDR3 DNA. A D gene is named only where the DNA matches it firmly. Some rows mark clone size as missing; the rest say once, few, many or name a class of expanded clone.

-	TRBJ2-4	-	14	TRBV18	CASSPPVARNIQYF	TGTGCCAGCTCACCACCGGTTGCGCGGAACATTCAGTACTTC
-	TRBJ1-2	-	12	TRBV5-4	CASSSRDYGYTF	TGTGCCAGCAGCTCCCGAGATTATGGCTACACCTTC
-	TRBJ2-7	-	15	TRBV29-1	CSVEDPGDSYYEQYF	TGCAGCGTGGAGGATCCGGGGGACAGTTATTACGAGCAGTACTTC
-	TRBJ2-7	TRBD1	16	TRBV15	CATSRVLTGQGNEQYF	TGTGCCACCAGCAGAGTGCTCACCGGACAGGGTAACGAGCAGTACTTC
-	TRBJ2-7	-	14	TRBV6-5	CASSQKEGYTEQYF	TGTGCCAGCAGCCAAAAAGAGGGATACACCGAGCAGTACTTC
-	TRBJ2-1	TRBD1	15	TRBV5-1	CASSYDRVSYNEQFF	TGCGCCAGCAGCTACGACAGGGTTTCCTACAATGAGCAGTTCTTC
-	TRBJ2-1	TRBD2	15	TRBV6-1	CASRTIGLAGDEQFF	TGTGCCAGCAGGACGATAGGACTAGCGGGGGATGAGCAGTTCTTC
once	TRBJ1-4	-	13	TRBV28	CASLQGLSEKLFF	TGTGCCAGCCTTCAGGGGCTTAGTGAAAAACTGTTTTTT
once	TRBJ1-2	TRBD1	15	TRBV6-5	CASRQTGTFDYGYTF	TGTGCCAGCAGGCAGACAGGGACTTTTGACTATGGCTACACCTTC
-	TRBJ2-4	TRBD2	14	TRBV6-1	CASTRTSFRNIQYF	TGTGCCAGCACCCGGACTAGCTTTAGAAACATTCAGTACTTC
-	TRBJ1-2	TRBD1	12	TRBV29-1	CSVHGTAYGYTF	TGCAGCGTCCACGGGACAGCCTATGGCTACACCTTC
-	TRBJ2-2	TRBD2	13	TRBV11-2	CASNPGGAGELFF	TGTGCCAGCAACCCTGGGGGGGCCGGGGAGCTGTTTTTT
-	TRBJ2-7	-	15	TRBV5-1	CASSLAVTGTYEQYF	TGCGCCAGCAGCTTGGCTGTGACAGGAACCTACGAGCAGTACTTC
few	TRBJ2-7	TRBD1	14	TRBV30	CAWRGGQGAHEQYF	TGTGCCTGGAGAGGGGGACAGGGGGCCCACGAGCAGTACTTC
-	TRBJ1-2	-	14	TRBV12-5	CASGSTTGRSGYTF	TGTGCTAGTGGTTCCACGACAGGTAGGAGTGGCTACACCTTC
-	TRBJ2-3	TRBD2	16	TRBV7-2	CASSSPGGPGPDTQYF	TGTGCCAGCAGCTCTCCGGGGGGGCCCGGTCCAGATACGCAGTATTTT
-	TRBJ2-2	-	16	TRBV10-3	CATRDTLGGDTGELFF	TGTGCCACCCGGGACACACTAGGGGGGGACACCGGGGAGCTGTTTTTT
-	TRBJ2-7	-	14	TRBV28	CASSFSAGSYEQYF	TGTGCCAGCAGTTTCTCGGCGGGGTCCTACGAGCAGTACTTC
-	TRBJ2-7	-	19	TRBV5-1	CASSLEGPGNSPGSYEQYF	TGCGCCAGCAGCTTGGAAGGTCCGGGGAACTCCCCGGGCTCCTACGAGCAGTACTTC
-	TRBJ2-3	-	14	TRBV19	CASSIKVATDTQYF	TGTGCCAGTAGTATTAAGGTAGCCACAGATACGCAGTATTTT
-	TRBJ1-2	-	13	TRBV18	CASSPTADGGYTF	TGTGCCAGCTCTCCGACTGCAGACGGTGGCTACACCTTC
few	TRBJ2-2	TRBD2	16	TRBV13	CASSRVASGNTGELFF	TGTGCCAGCAGTAGGGTGGCTAGCGGGAACACCGGGGAGCTGTTTTTT
-	TRBJ2-3	TRBD2	17	TRBV19	CASSSRRTSGGTDTQYF	TGTGCCAGTAGTAGCCGCCGGACTAGCGGGGGCACAGATACGCAGTATTTT
-	TRBJ2-1	-	16	TRBV9	CASSAAEGVIYNEQFF	TGTGCCAGCAGCGCAGCTGAGGGGGTTATCTACAATGAGCAGTTCTTC
few	TRBJ1-5	-	14	TRBV5-1	CASSLGSGNQPQHF	TGCGCCAGCAGCTTGGGATCAGGCAATCAGCCCCAGCATTTT
few	TRBJ2-2	TRBD1	15	TRBV5-1	CASSYRDSTTGELFF	TGCGCCAGCAGCTACCGGGACAGCACCACCGGGGAGCTGTTTTTT
-	TRBJ2-1	TRBD1	15	TRBV5-1	CASSLGGQAYNEQFF	TGCGCCAGCAGCTTGGGGGGACAGGCGTACAATGAGCAGTTCTTC
-	TRBJ1-1	-	15	TRBV5-6	CASTNRRVVLTEAFF	TGTGCCAGTACTAATAGGAGGGTCGTTCTTACTGAAGCTTTCTTT
-	TRBJ1-2	TRBD1	17	TRBV19	CASSIRGTGPMNYGYTF	TGTGCCAGTAGTATCCGGGGGACAGGGCCCATGAACTATGGCTACACCTTC
-	TRBJ1-1	-	20	TRBV21-1	CASRKEGQGASMGVNTEAFF	TGTGCCAGCAGAAAGGAGGGACAGGGGGCTAGCATGGGGGTGAACACTGAAGCTTTCTTT
once	TRBJ2-1	-	14	TRBV28	CASSLTVSMNEQFF	TGTGCCAGCAGTTTAACGGTTTCTATGAATGAGCAGTTCTTC
-	TRBJ2-1	TRBD2	16	TRBV4-2	CASSQARLAAGNEQFF	TGTGCCAGCAGCCAAGCAAGACTAGCAGCTGGGAATGAGCAGTTCTTC
-	TRBJ2-2	-	14	TRBV7-3	CASSSNRLTGELFF	TGTGCCAGCAGCTCGAACAGGCTCACCGGGGAGCTGTTTTTT
-	TRBJ1-2	-	14	TRBV6-6	CASSYSGDSYGYTF	TGTGCCAGCAGTTACTCTGGAGACAGTTATGGCTACACCTTC
-	TRBJ1-6	-	14	TRBV2	CASRSGPYNSPLHF	TGTGCCAGCAGAAGTGGCCCCTATAATTCACCCCTCCACTTT
once	TRBJ1-2	-	16	TRBV2	CASSVRATGTNYGYTF	TGTGCCAGCAGTGTGAGGGCAACAGGGACAAACTATGGCTACACCTTC
-	TRBJ2-7	-	14	TRBV5-1	CASSLSRWNGELYF	TGCGCCAGCAGCTTGAGTCGTTGGAACGGGGAGCTGTACTTC
-	TRBJ1-4	-	16	TRBV5-5	CASSRQPPTTNEKLFF	TGTGCCAGCAGCCGCCAACCTCCTACAACTAATGAAAAACTGTTTTTT
-	TRBJ2-2	TRBD1	15	TRBV7-2	CASSRTGRNTGELFF	TGTGCCAGCAGCCGGACAGGACGGAACACCGGGGAGCTGTTTTTT
-	TRBJ2-5	TRBD2	14	TRBV7-3	CASSLGASGETQYF	TGTGCCAGCAGCTTAGGGGCTAGCGGAGAGACCCAGTACTTC